The 30 T cell receptor beta chains below were found in one sample sequenced in a study of blood T cells in healthy people across ages. For the second PCR, which ran for about 6 to 12 cycles, a sample-barcoded 5' primer and a J-beta primer mix were used. TCRdb used MiXCR to reprocess the 5' RACE reads, holding one entry per CDR3 protein. This table has approximately 820,000 distinct CDR3 sequences, under 45% appearing once. Specimen: blood. These receptors were collected from a man between 60 and 75 years old in good health.

This clonotype has a handful of counts. The V call is TRBV3-1, the J call TRBJ2-3; no clear D gene. Per the germline V gene, CDR1 is LGHDT and CDR2 is YNNKEL (reference sequence). The CDR3 sequence is 12 residues long. V lost 3 bases, J lost 3 bases, and 4 bases lay in between. Here the CDR3 reads CASSHNTDTQYF. As DNA, the CDR3 is TGTGCCAGCAGCCACAATACAGATACGCAGTATTTT.

This chain connects TRBV6-2 or TRBV6-3 to TRBJ2-7; tentatively, D is TRBD1 (6 bases). The V gene's germline CDR1 is MNHEY and CDR2 SVGEGT. This CDR3 is built from 17 residues. V lost 2 bases to trimming and J lost 0 bases, with 17 bases between them. The CDR3 is CASSYPRGTGNSYEQYF. The CDR3 region has the DNA TGTGCCAGCAGTTACCCCAGGGGAACGGGGAACTCCTACGAGCAGTACTTC.

This clonotype was seen many times. This chain links TRBV7-9 with TRBJ1-1, with 7 positions matching TRBD1. The germline gives CDR1 SEHNR, CDR2 FQNEAQ (reference sequence). V shed 4 bases, J shed 4 bases, and the junction held 9 bases outside the gene matches. This CDR3 is built from 15 residues. The CDR3 DNA reads as TGTGCCAGCAGCTCCCAATCCGGGGACAGCACTGAAGCTTTCTTT. Its protein is CASSSQSGDSTEAFF.

In its sample, this clonotype was seen a few times. This sequence joins TRBV7-2 and TRBJ2-5, with D possibly being TRBD2 (5 bases). V was shortened by 5 bases and J by 4 bases, with 17 bases between the two germline ends. Germline V gene lookup returns CDR1 SGHTA and CDR2 FQGNSA. This CDR3 spans 15 amino acids. The CDR3 here is CASSPTRGYPETQYF. DNA for the CDR3: TGTGCCAGCAGCCCCACCCGGGGATATCCAGAGACCCAGTACTTC.

The chain's CDR3 is CASSQDLGGSGNTGELFF. The CDR3 DNA sequence: TGCGCCAGCAGCCAAGATCTTGGCGGTTCCGGAAACACCGGGGAGCTGTTTTTT. The chain couples TRBV4-3 to TRBJ2-2; D remains ambiguous. The CDR3 consists of 18 residues. The V end lost 0 bases, the J end lost 2 bases, and 16 bases lay between the germline ends. In germline, CDR1 is LGHNA, CDR2 YSLEER.

This clonotype has only a few counts. The rearrangement uses TRBV21-1 and TRBJ2-1; the table names TRBD2, a call not compared with the DNA. The DNA end is a closer match to TRBJ2-7, so the J assignment may be wrong. TRBV21-1 represents a pseudogene. The CDR3 has 18 residues. The CDR3 DNA reads TGTGCCAGCAGCAAAGTTCTAGCGGGGGGGCGGTCCTACAATGAGCAGTACTTC. Protein sequence: CASSKVLAGGRSYNEQYF.

The chain has TRBV28 and TRBJ1-2; no clear D. The CDR3 covers 14 residues. From germline, CDR1 is MDHEN and CDR2 SYDVKM. V lost 2 bases to trimming and J lost 5 bases, with 12 bases between them. As DNA, the CDR3 is TGTGCCAGCAGTTTAGGCCAAAGGGTATATGGCTACACCTTC. Translation gives CASSLGQRVYGYTF.

The sample holds a few counts of this clonotype. This sequence joins TRBV2 and TRBJ1-6; D is unclear. CDR1 SNHLY and CDR2 FYNNEI come from the germline V gene. Trimming removed 3 bases at V and 13 bases at J, with 13 bases between. The CDR3 is 13 amino acids. This chain's CDR3 is CASSEAGVRPLHF. CDR3 coding DNA: TGTGCCAGCAGTGAGGCCGGGGTTAGGCCCCTCCACTTT.

The gene calls are TRBV20-1 and TRBJ2-1, with 7 positions matching TRBD1. After removal of 3 bases from V and 2 bases from J, the junction contained 10 bases not matched to a gene. Per the germline V gene, CDR1 is DFQATT and CDR2 is SNEGSKA (reference sequence). This CDR3 has 16 residues. CDR3 nucleotides: TGCAGTGCTAGGGACCCGGACGGGACAGCCTACAATGAGCAGTTCTTC. Translated: CSARDPDGTAYNEQFF.

The chain has TRBV6-2 or TRBV6-3 and TRBJ2-5; 7 bases fit TRBD1. Trimming cost V 6 bases and J 11 bases; bases outside gene matches: 12. Per the germline V gene, CDR1 is MNHEY and CDR2 is SVGEGT. The CDR3 is 13 amino acids. CDR3 in amino acids: CASRAGGDNEQYF. The CDR3 DNA reads TGTGCCAGCAGGGCAGGGGGAGACAATGAGCAGTACTTC.

This clonotype was seen more than once but under ten times. The chain uses TRBV7-2 and TRBJ2-1, with 14 bases aligning to TRBD2. From germline, CDR1 is SGHTA and CDR2 FQGNSA. The CDR3 contains 17 residues. The V and J ends lost 5 bases and 7 bases, in that order; junction bases with no gene match: 10. The CDR3 sequence: CASSVTGTSGGKNEQFF. Written as DNA, the CDR3 is TGTGCCAGCAGCGTAACCGGGACTAGCGGGGGCAAAAATGAGCAGTTCTTC.

The chain uses TRBV5-1 and TRBJ2-7; D unclear. V lost 5 bases and J lost 0, with 12 bases in between. The germline V gene encodes CDR1 SGHRS and CDR2 YFSETQ. The CDR3 has 14 residues. CDR3 amino acids: CASSDFRSSYEQYF. In nucleotides, the CDR3 is TGCGCCAGCAGTGACTTCCGGAGCTCCTACGAGCAGTACTTC.

The genes are TRBV20-1 and TRBJ2-5; 8 bases map to TRBD2. The V segment lost 6 bases and the J segment 9 bases; nucleotides outside the gene matches: 15. The V gene's germline CDR1 is DFQATT and CDR2 SNEGSKA (reference sequence). The length of the CDR3 is 14 residues. CDR3 loop: CSAAAASGPQAQYF. As DNA, the CDR3 is TGCAGTGCCGCCGCGGCTAGCGGGCCCCAGGCCCAGTACTTC.

This sequence joins TRBV7-2 and TRBJ2-6; D remains unclear. The CDR3 consists of 15 residues. In germline, CDR1 is SGHTA, CDR2 FQGNSA. Trimming shortened V by 1 base and J by 1 base, and 5 bases separated the two germline ends. In DNA form, the CDR3 reads TGTGCCAGCAGCTTAGACGAATCTGGGGCCAACGTCCTGACTTTC. Its translation: CASSLDESGANVLTF.

The chain combines TRBV29-1 with TRBJ1-5; D perhaps matches TRBD1 (5 bases). Germline V gives CDR1 SQVTM, CDR2 ANQGSEA. V lost 6 bases and J 2 bases, leaving 11 bases between the germline ends. This CDR3 is 13 amino acids long. CDR3 DNA: TGCAGCGTGGGTGGGGCGGGCAATCAGCCCCAGCATTTT. Amino acids: CSVGGAGNQPQHF.

V is TRBV2 and J is TRBJ2-1; 10 bases map to TRBD1. The V segment lost 4 bases and the J segment 3 bases; nucleotides outside the gene matches: 3. This CDR3 spans 15 amino acids. Germline CDR1 and CDR2: SNHLY and FYNNEI. CDR3 protein: CASSVWTGGYNEQFF. CDR3 DNA sequence: TGTGCCAGCAGTGTTTGGACAGGGGGCTACAATGAGCAGTTCTTC.

The genes are TRBV4-1 and TRBJ2-2; D unclear. The CDR3 is 14 amino acids. Germline V gene lookup returns CDR1 MGHRA and CDR2 YSYEKL. Trimming removed 3 bases at V and 6 bases at J, with 11 bases between. The DNA for the CDR3 is TGCGCCAGCAGCCAGAACTCTCAGGCCGGGGAGCTGTTTTTT. Its translation: CASSQNSQAGELFF.

V is TRBV14 and J is TRBJ1-1; possible D gene TRBD1, 6 bases. The CDR3 is made up of 15 amino acids. Per germline, CDR1 SGHDN and CDR2 FVKESK. The V gene lost 4 bases and the J gene lost 11 bases, with 23 bases spanning the gap. Written as DNA, the CDR3 is TGTGCCAGCAGCCTGGCGAATATCGGGGGCGAGGGGGCTTTCTTT. Protein sequence: CASSLANIGGEGAFF.

The chain recombines TRBV3-1 with TRBJ2-7, with 10 bases lining up with TRBD1. CDR3 length: 15 amino acids. CDR1 LGHDT and CDR2 YNNKEL come from the germline V gene (reference sequence). The junction had 10 bases not matched to a gene; V was cut back by 4 bases and J by 7 bases. CDR3: CASSLGQGYTGEQYF. CDR3 DNA: TGTGCCAGCAGCCTGGGACAGGGGTACACCGGGGAGCAGTACTTC.

The table lists this clonotype with a few counts. The rearrangement links TRBV7-9 to TRBJ2-7; 8 bases fit TRBD2. The CDR3 covers 15 residues. CDR1 and CDR2 (germline): SEHNR, FQNEAQ (reference sequence). V lost 0 bases to trimming and J lost 5 bases; unmatched junction nucleotides: 6. The CDR3 DNA follows: TGTGCCAGCAGCTTAGCCCGGGGGGGGCCTAACGAGCAGTACTTC. Translation: CASSLARGGPNEQYF.

This clonotype was counted a few times. The V call is TRBV20-1, the J call TRBJ1-1; 9 nucleotides agree with TRBD1. This CDR3 region has 16 residues. From germline, CDR1 is DFQATT and CDR2 SNEGSKA (reference sequence). Unmatched junction bases numbered 6, after V lost 1 base and J lost 0 bases. In nucleotides, the CDR3 is TGCAGTGCTAGAGCCCGGGACAGGGTTGTGAACACTGAAGCTTTCTTT. Its translation is CSARARDRVVNTEAFF.

The chain links TRBV3-1 to TRBJ2-7, with a tentative D call TRBD2 (7 bases). CDR3 length equals 15 residues. Trimming pared 3 bases from V and 2 bases from J, leaving 14 bases between. Looked up from germline, CDR1 is LGHDT and CDR2 is YNNKEL (reference sequence). The CDR3 sequence is CASSHPGGPTYEQYF. CDR3 nucleotide sequence: TGTGCCAGCAGCCACCCCGGGGGGCCTACCTACGAGCAGTACTTC.

Only a few counts were recorded for this clonotype. V is TRBV12-3 or TRBV12-4 and J is TRBJ1-1, with D tentatively TRBD1 (6 bases). The V and J ends lost 10 bases and 1 base respectively, with 16 bases between them. This CDR3 spans 14 amino acids. The CDR3: CAISQQGSNTEAFF. As DNA, the CDR3 is TGTGCCATCTCGCAACAGGGCTCGAACACTGAAGCTTTCTTT.

This clonotype came up many times. This may be a read error, as it is one base from a much larger clone. CDR3 in DNA: TGCAGTGCTAGTTTCGGTAATGAGCAGTACTTC. Translated: CSASFGNEQYF. This chain connects TRBV20-1 to TRBJ2-5; the D is unclear. CDR1 is DFQATT, CDR2 SNEGSKA, per germline (reference sequence). With 3 bases removed from V and 11 bases from J, the gap between germline ends came to 13 bases. The CDR3 sequence is 11 residues long.

The rearrangement links TRBV5-1 to TRBJ1-1; D perhaps matches TRBD1 (6 bases). The CDR3 spans 15 residues. Trimming stripped 0 bases from V and 4 bases from J, with 13 bases between. Germline-derived CDR1 and CDR2 are SGHRS and YFSETQ. CDR3 sequence (DNA): TGCGCCAGCAGCTTGGCCAAGGGCAGGGGCACTGAAGCTTTCTTT. Protein: CASSLAKGRGTEAFF.

This clonotype showed up just a few times. V gene TRBV4-3 combines with J gene TRBJ2-7; D unresolved. Trimming took off 1 base at V and 6 bases at J, with 7 bases between the two ends. Germline CDR1 is LGHNA and CDR2 is YSLEER. The CDR3 spans 12 residues. The DNA of the CDR3 is TGCGCCAGCAGCCAAGTTGACGGCGAGCAGTACTTC. This sequence encodes CASSQVDGEQYF.

This chain links TRBV20-1 with TRBJ2-1, with D uncertain. The germline CDR1 and CDR2 sequences are DFQATT and SNEGSKA (reference sequence). CDR3 length equals 15 residues. Trimming took off 0 bases at V and 1 base at J, with 10 bases between the two ends. The chain's CDR3 is CSARDPAASYNEQFF. As DNA, the CDR3 is TGCAGTGCTAGAGATCCGGCGGCTTCCTACAATGAGCAGTTCTTC.

The rearrangement links TRBV4-1 to TRBJ2-1; D not certain. The V gene lost 0 bases and the J gene lost 4 bases, with 13 bases spanning the gap. The germline V gene has CDR1 MGHRA and CDR2 YSYEKL. CDR3 length: 16 amino acids. The CDR3 sequence: CASSQDERPGYNEQFF. The CDR3 DNA is TGCGCCAGCAGCCAAGATGAACGCCCGGGTTACAATGAGCAGTTCTTC.

CDR3 amino acids: CASSQVSTRSSYNEQYF. Here the CDR3 DNA reads TGTGCCAGCAGCCAAGTATCTACTCGAAGCTCCTACAATGAGCAGTACTTC. The V and J genes are TRBV14 and TRBJ2-1; D is undetermined. The J call is doubtful: the DNA matches TRBJ2-7 better. CDR1 is SGHDN and CDR2 is FVKESK in the germline V gene. The CDR3 length is 17 residues.

The chain carries TRBV6-2 or TRBV6-3 and TRBJ2-7, with D unresolved. This CDR3 comprises 14 residues. From germline, CDR1 is MNHEY and CDR2 SVGEGT. Trimming left V 2 bases short and J 2 bases short, with 10 bases between. CDR3 amino acids: CASSYAARAYEQYF. Written as DNA, the CDR3 is TGTGCCAGCAGTTACGCCGCGCGCGCCTACGAGCAGTACTTC.